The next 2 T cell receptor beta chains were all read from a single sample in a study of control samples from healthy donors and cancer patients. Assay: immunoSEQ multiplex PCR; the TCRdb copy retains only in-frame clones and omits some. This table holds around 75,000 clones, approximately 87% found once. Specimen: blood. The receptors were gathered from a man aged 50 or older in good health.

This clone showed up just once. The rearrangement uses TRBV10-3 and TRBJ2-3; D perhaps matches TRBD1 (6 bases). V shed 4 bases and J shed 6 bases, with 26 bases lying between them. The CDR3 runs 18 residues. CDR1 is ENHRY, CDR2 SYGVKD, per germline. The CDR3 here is CAISGAFPYDRNGDTQYF. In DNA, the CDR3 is TGTGCCATCAGTGGGGCCTTTCCTTATGACAGGAACGGCGATACGCAGTATTTT.

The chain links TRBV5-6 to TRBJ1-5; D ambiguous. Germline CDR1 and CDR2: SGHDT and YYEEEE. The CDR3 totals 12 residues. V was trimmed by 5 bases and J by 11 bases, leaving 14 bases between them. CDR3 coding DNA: TGTGCCAGCAGTTTAGGCAGCGGGGCCCAGCATTTT. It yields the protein CASSLGSGAQHF.